The present entry profiles one T cell receptor (beta chain) with its context. Its antigen is not identified. The data are from a study of early T cells in non-severe SARS-CoV-2 infection. Study-level background: Sequencing targeted bulk RNA from unsorted whole blood, leaving chains unpaired. Study results and caveats: Using VDJdb, the matching emphasized anti-spike CD8 responses while missing private and CD4 specificities.

As part of library construction, unique molecular identifiers were attached to individual cDNA molecules. TCRdb recomputed calls from the 5' RACE reads with MiXCR, one row per CDR3 protein. Counted here are over 85,000 distinct CDR3 sequences, approximately 15% occurring once; the ten biggest clones make up roughly 1.3%. The sample was whole blood. This receptor was identified in an adult who was a healthcare worker with PCR-confirmed SARS-CoV-2 infection or an uninfected control (not recorded which).

The chain's CDR3 is CASSLAGDTYEQYF. CDR3 nucleotide sequence: TGTGCCAGCAGCCTAGCGGGAGACACCTACGAGCAGTACTTC. The chain is built from TRBV28 and TRBJ2-7; 10 bases are shared with TRBD2. The CDR3 has 14 amino acids. With 6 bases clipped from V and 2 bases from J, the junction kept 4 bases outside the gene matches. CDR1 is MDHEN, CDR2 SYDVKM, per germline.